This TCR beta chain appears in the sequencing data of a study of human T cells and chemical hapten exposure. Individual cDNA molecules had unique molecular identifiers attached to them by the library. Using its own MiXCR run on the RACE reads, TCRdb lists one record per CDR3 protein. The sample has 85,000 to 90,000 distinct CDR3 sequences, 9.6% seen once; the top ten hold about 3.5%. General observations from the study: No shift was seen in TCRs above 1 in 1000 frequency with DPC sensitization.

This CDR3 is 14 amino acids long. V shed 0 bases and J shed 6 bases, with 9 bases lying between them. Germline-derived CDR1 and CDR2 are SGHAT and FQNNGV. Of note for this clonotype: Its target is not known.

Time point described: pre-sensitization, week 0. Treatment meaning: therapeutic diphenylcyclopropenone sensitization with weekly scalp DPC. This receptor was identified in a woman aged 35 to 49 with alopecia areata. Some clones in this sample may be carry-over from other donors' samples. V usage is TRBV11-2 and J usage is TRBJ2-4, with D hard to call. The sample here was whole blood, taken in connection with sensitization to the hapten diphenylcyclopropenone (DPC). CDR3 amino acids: CASSLDRSGNIQYF. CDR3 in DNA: TGTGCCAGCAGCTTAGACAGGTCCGGAAACATTCAGTACTTC.